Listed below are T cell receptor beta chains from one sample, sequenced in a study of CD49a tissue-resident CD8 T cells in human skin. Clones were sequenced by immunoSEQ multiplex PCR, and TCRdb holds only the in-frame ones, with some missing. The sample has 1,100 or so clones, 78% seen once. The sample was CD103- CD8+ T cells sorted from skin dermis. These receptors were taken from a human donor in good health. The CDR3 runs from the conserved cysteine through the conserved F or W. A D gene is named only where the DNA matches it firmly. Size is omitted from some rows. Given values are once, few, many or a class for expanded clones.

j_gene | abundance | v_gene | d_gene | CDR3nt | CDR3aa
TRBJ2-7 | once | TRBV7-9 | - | TGTGCCAGCAGCTTATTTTCCGGGACAAACGCCTACGAGCAGTACTTC | CASSLFSGTNAYEQYF
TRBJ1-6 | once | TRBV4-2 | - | TGTGCCAGCAGCCAAGACGGGGGATCCTATAATTCCCCCCTCCACTTT | CASSQDGGSYNSPLHF
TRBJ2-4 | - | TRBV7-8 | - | TGTGCCAGCAGCTCTAACGCCCGGGGTCTAGCCAAAAACATTCAGTACTTC | CASSSNARGLAKNIQYF
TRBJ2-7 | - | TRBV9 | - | TGTGCCAGCAGCGTAGGGGACTCGGCGATCTTGGAGCAGTACTTC | CASSVGDSAILEQYF
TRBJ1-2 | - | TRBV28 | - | TGTGCCAGCAGCCGACTCAAAGAGAACTATGGCTACACCTTC | CASSRLKENYGYTF
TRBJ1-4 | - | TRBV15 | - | TGTGCCACCAGCAGTCTGGGGAGGGAAAAACTGTTTTTT | CATSSLGREKLFF
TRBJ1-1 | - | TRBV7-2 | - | TGTGCCAGCAGCTTCAGGCAGGAAGCTTTCTTT | CASSFRQEAFF
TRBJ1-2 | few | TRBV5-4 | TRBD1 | TGTGCCAGCAGCTTGGGGTTGGGACAGGGGGCGATTGGCTACACCTTC | CASSLGLGQGAIGYTF
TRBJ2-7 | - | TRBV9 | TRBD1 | TGTGCCAGCAGCGCCTACCCGGGGCAGGGGGCATTCGAGCAGTACTTC | CASSAYPGQGAFEQYF
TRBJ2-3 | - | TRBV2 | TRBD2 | TGTGCCAGCAGTGATGGGCTAGCGGGGGGACAGTCAGTCACAGATACGCAGTATTTT | CASSDGLAGGQSVTDTQYF
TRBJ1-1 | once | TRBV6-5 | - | TGTGCCAGCAGTCCACCGCCGGGAAGAATAGGGGCTTTCTTT | CASSPPPGRIGAFF
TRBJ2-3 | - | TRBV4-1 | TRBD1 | TGCGCCAGCTCACTGACAGGGGGCCGAAGCACAGATACGCAGTATTTT | CASSLTGGRSTDTQYF
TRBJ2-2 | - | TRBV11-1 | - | TGTGCCAGCAGCTTATCTGAGACCGGGGAGCTGTTTTTT | CASSLSETGELFF
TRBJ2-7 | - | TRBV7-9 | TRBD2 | TGTGCCAGCAGCCTCGGGACTAGCGGGAGTACCCACGAGCAGTACTTC | CASSLGTSGSTHEQYF
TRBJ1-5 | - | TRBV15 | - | TGTGCCACCAGCAGAGAGACAGGTCAGAAATATCAGCCCCAGCATTTT | CATSRETGQKYQPQHF
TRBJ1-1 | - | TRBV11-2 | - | TGTGCCAGCAGCTTAGACCCGCTTCCCAGTTCTGAAGCTTTCTTT | CASSLDPLPSSEAFF
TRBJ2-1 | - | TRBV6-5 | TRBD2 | TGTGCCAGCAGTTACTCGGGACTAGCGGGGAACAATGAGCAGTTCTTC | CASSYSGLAGNNEQFF
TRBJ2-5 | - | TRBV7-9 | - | TGTGCCAGCAGCTTAGGTGTGGCACGGAGGCTCCAAGAGACCCAGTACTTC | CASSLGVARRLQETQYF
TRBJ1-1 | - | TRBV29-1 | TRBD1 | TGCAGCGTGGACTCCCCCCGGGACAGTCTGAACACTGAAGCTTTCTTT | CSVDSPRDSLNTEAFF
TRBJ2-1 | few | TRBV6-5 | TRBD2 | TGTGCCAGCAGTTACCGGGAGGAGTCCCTCAATGAGCAGTTCTTC | CASSYREESLNEQFF
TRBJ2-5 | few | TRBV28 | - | TGTGCCAGCAGTCCCGCCGGCCTAGCGCAAGAGACCCAGTACTTC | CASSPAGLAQETQYF
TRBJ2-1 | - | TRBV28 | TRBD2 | TGTGCCAGCAGCTTACTAGCGGGAGGGAACAATGAGCAGTTCTTC | CASSLLAGGNNEQFF
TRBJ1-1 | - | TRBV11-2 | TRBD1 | TGTGCCAGCAGCTTAGATCGAGGGGGCGCTTGGGACACTGAAGCTTTCTTT | CASSLDRGGAWDTEAFF
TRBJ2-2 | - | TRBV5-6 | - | TGTGCCAGCAGCTGGGGACTCCTTGGGTCCCCCGGGGAGCTGTTTTTT | CASSWGLLGSPGELFF